The 3 T cell receptor beta chains reported below all come from one sample, sequenced in a study of T-cell memory formation after mild COVID-19 (dated by TCRdb to about 2021). Library prep was done by 5' RACE. Reads for this sample came from an Illumina NovaSeq 6000. In TCRdb, the public reads were trimmed at Q25 with fastp and aligned with MiXCR, with productive beta chains retained. Here each entry gathers all rows of one CDR3 protein and keeps the most common genes and DNA. The sample table contains hundreds of thousands of distinct CDR3 sequences; only one count was recorded for 20% to 25% of them. Of the sample, about an eighth is held by the ten largest clones. Sequencing was carried out using PBMCs or a T cell subset sorted from them (not recorded which). The receptors were sampled from an adult woman who had mild COVID-19 (a few samples of this study predate the infection). The sample titles of this study are shuffled in the database, so cell type and time point are left out; the donor was told from shared clones.

Many counts were recorded for this clonotype. The rearrangement uses TRBV20-1 and TRBJ2-5; D remains ambiguous. This CDR3 contains 13 residues. CDR1 is DFQATT, CDR2 SNEGSKA, per germline (reference sequence). V was clipped by 1 base and J by 2 bases, with 8 bases between them. Here the CDR3 DNA reads TGCAGTGCTAGAGTCGGGCCTCAAGAGACCCAGTACTTC. Protein sequence: CSARVGPQETQYF.

V is TRBV10-3 and J is TRBJ2-3; the D is unclear. The germline V and J ends were trimmed by 10 bases and 8 bases, with 13 bases remaining between them. Germline V gene sequence: CDR1 ENHRY, CDR2 SYGVKD. The CDR3 loop spans 11 amino acids. As DNA, the CDR3 is TGTGCCACCTGGTTTAAGGGTACGCAGTATTTT. This translates into CATWFKGTQYF.

This chain joins TRBV5-1 and TRBJ2-3; 7 bases line up with TRBD2. The length of the CDR3 is 16 residues. Germline loops: CDR1 SGHRS, CDR2 YFSETQ. The trim removed 3 bases at V and 3 bases at J, leaving 10 bases unmatched. The CDR3 DNA reads TGCGCCAGCAGCTCCCCGGCGGGAGAACGAACAGATACGCAGTATTTT. Its translation: CASSSPAGERTDTQYF.